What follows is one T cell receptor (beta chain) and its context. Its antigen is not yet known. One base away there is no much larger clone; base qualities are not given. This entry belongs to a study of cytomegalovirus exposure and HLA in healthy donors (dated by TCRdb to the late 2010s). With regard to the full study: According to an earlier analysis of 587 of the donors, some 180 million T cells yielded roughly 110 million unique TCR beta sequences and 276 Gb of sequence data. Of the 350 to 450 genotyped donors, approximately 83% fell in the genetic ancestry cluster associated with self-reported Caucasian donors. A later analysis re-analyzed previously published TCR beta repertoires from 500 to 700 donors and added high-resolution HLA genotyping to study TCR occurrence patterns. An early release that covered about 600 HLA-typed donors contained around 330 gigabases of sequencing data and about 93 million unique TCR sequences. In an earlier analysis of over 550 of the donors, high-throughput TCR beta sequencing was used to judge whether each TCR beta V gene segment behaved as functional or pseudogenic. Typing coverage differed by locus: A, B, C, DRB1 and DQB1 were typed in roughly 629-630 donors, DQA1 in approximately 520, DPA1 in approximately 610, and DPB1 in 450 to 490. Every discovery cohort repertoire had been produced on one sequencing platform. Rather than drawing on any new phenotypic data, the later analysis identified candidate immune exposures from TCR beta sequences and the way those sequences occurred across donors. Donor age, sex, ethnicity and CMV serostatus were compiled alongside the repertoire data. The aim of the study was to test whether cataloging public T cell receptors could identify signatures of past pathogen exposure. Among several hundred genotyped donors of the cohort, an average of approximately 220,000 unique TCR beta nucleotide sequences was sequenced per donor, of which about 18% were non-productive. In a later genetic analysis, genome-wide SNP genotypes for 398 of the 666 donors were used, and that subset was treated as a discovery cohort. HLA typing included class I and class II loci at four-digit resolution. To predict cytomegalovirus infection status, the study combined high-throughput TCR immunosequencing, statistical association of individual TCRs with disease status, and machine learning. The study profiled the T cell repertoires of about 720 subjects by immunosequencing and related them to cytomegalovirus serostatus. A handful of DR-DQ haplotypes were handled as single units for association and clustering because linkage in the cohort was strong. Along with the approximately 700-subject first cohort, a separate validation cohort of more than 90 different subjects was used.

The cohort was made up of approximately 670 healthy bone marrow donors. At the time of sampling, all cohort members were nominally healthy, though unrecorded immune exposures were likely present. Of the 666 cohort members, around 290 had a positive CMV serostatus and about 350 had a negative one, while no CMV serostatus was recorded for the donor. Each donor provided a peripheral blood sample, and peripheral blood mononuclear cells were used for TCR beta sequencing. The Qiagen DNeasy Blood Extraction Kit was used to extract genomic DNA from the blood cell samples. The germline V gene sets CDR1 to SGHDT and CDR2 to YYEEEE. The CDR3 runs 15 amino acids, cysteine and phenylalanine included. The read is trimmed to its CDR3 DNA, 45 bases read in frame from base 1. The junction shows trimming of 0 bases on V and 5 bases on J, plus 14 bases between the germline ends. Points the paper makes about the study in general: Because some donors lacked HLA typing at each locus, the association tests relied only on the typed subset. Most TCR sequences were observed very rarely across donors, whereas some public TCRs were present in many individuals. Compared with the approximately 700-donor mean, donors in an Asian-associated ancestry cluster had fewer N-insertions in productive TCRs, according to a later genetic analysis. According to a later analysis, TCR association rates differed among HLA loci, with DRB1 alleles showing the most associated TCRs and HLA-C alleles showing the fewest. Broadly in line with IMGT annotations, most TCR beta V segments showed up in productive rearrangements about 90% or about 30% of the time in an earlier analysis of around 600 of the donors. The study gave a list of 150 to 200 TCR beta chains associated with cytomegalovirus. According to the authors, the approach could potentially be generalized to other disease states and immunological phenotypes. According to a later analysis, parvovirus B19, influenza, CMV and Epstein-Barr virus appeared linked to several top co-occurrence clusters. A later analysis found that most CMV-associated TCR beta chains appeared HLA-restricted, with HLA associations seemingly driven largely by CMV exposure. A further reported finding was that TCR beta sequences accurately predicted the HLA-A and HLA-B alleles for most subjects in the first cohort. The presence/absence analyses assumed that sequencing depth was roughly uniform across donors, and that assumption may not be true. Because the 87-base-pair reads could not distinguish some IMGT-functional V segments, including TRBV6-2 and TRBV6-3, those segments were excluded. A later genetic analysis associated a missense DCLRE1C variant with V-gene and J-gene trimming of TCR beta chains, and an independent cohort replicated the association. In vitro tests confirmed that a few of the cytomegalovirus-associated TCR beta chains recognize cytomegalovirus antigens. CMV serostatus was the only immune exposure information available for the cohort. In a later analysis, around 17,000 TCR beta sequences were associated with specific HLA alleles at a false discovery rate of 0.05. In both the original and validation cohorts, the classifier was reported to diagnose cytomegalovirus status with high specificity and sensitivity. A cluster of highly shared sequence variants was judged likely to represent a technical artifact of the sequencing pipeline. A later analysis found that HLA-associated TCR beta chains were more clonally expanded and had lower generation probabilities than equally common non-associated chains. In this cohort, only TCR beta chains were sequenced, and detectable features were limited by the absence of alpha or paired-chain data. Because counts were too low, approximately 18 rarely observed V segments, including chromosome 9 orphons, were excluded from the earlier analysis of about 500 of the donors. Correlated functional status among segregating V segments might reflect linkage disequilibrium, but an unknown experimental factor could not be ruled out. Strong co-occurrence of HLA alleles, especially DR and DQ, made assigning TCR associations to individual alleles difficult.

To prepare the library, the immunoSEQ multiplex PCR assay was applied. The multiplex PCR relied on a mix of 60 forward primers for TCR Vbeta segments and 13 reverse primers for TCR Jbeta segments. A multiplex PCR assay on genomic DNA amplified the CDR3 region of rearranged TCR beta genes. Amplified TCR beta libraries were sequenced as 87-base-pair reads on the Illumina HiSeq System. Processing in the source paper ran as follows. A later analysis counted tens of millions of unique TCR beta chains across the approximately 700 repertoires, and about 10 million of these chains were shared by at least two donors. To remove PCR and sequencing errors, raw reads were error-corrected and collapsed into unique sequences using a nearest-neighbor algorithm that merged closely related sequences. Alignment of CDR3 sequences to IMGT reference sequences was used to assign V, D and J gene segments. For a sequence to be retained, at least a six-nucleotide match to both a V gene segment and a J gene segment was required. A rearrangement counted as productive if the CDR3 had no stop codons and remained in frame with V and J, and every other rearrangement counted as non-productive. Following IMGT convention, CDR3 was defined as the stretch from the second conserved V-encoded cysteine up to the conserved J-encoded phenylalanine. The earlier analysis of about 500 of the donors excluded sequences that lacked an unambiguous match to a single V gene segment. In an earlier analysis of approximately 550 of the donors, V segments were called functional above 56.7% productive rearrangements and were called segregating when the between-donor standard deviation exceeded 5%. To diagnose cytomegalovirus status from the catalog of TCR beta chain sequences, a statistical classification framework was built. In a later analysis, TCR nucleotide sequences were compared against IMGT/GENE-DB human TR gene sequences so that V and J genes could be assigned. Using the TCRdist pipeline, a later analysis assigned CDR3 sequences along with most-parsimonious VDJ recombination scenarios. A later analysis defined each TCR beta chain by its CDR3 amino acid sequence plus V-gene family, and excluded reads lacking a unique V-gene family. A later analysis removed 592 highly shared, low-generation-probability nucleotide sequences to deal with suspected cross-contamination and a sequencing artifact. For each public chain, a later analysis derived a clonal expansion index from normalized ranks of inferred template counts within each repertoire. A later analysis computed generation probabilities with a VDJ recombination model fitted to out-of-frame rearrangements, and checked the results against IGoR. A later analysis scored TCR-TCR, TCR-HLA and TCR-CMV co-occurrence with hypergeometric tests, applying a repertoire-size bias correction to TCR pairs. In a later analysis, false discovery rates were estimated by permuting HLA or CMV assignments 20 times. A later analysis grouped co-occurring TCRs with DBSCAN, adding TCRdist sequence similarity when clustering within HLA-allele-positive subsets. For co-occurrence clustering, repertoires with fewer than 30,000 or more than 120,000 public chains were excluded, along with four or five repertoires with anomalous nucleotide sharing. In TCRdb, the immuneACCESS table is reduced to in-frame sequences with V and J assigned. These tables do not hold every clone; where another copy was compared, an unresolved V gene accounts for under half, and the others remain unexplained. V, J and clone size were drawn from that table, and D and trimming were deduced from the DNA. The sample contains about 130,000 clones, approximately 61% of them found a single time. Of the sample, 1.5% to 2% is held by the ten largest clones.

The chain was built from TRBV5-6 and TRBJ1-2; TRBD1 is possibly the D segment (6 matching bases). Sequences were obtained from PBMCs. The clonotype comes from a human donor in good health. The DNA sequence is TGTGCCAGCAGCTTGGCCGGTCAGGGGCCTTATGGCTACACCTTC. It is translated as CASSLAGQGPYGYTF.